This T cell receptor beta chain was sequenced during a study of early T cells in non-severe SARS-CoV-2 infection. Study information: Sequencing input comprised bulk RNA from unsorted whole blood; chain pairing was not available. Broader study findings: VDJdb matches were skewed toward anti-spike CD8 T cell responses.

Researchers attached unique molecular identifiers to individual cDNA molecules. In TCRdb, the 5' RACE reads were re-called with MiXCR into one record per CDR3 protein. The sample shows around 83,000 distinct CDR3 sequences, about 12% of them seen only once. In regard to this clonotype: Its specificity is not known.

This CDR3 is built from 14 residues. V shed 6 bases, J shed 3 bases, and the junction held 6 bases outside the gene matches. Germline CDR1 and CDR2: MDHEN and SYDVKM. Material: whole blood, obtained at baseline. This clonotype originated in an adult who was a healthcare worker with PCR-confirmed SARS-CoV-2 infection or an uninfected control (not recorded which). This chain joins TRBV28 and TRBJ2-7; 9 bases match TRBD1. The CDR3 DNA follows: TGTGCCAGCAGCCCGGGACAGGGATTCTACGAGCAGTACTTC. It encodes CASSPGQGFYEQYF. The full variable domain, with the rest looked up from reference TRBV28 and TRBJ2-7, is DVKVTQSSRYLVKRTGEKVFLECVQDMDHENMFWYRQDPGLGLRLIYFSYDVKMKEKGDIPEGYSVSREKKERFSLILESASTNQTSMYLCASSPGQGFYEQYFGPGTRLTVT.